A single sample gave rise to the 18 T cell receptor beta chains below, sequenced in a study of CD8+CD57+ T cells in acquired aplastic anemia. Selection for sequencing was limited to patients who had shown CD8+CD57+ cell expansion by flow cytometry. The template used for profiling TCR beta VDJ and CDR3 was genomic DNA. TCRdb called the reads again in MiXCR, with one record for every CDR3 protein. Seen here are hundreds of thousands of distinct CDR3 sequences, roughly 50% observed once, and the top ten hold 20%. Sequencing was done on a sample of sorted CD4+, CD8+, or CD8+CD57+ T cells (not recorded which) from PBMCs. These receptors all stem from a human donor with aplastic anemia.

V usage is TRBV14 and J usage is TRBJ1-5, with 10 bases lining up with TRBD1. V lost 2 bases to trimming and J lost 1 base; unmatched junction nucleotides: 14. Germline V gives CDR1 SGHDN, CDR2 FVKESK. The CDR3 has 20 amino acids. CDR3 loop: CASSQMRRVKTGGSNQPQHF. The CDR3 DNA reads TGTGCCAGCAGCCAAATGAGGAGGGTGAAGACAGGGGGCAGCAATCAGCCCCAGCATTTT.

This clonotype was recorded at least ten times. The chain uses TRBV20-1 and TRBJ2-7; 9 bases are shared with TRBD1. The CDR3 consists of 13 residues. Germline values: CDR1 DFQATT, CDR2 SNEGSKA (reference sequence). The ends lost 6 bases at V and 4 bases at J; junction bases unmatched: 7. As DNA, the CDR3 is TGCAGTGCGACCGGGACAGGGTTGTACGAGCAGTACTTC. This encodes CSATGTGLYEQYF.

This clonotype was picked up many times. The chain employs TRBV6-4 and TRBJ1-2; no reliable D call. The V end was cut by 7 bases, the J end by 2 bases, with 17 bases between. The CDR3 contains 15 residues. CDR1 MRHNA and CDR2 SNTAGT come from the germline V gene. CDR3 residues: CASKPSSSANYGYTF. The DNA for the CDR3 is TGTGCCAGCAAGCCCAGCTCGTCAGCCAACTATGGCTACACCTTC.

This clonotype has more than one count but fewer than ten. The chain employs TRBV28 and TRBJ1-5; 7 bases are shared with TRBD1. With 5 bases clipped from V and 2 bases from J, the junction kept 3 bases outside the gene matches. The CDR3 runs 14 residues. Germline CDR1 MDHEN, CDR2 SYDVKM. CDR3: CASSQGGGNQPQHF. CDR3 sequence (DNA): TGTGCCAGCAGTCAGGGGGGTGGCAATCAGCCCCAGCATTTT.

The rearrangement joins TRBV20-1 to TRBJ2-3, with 10 nucleotides matching TRBD2. This CDR3 is built from 13 residues. Germline V gene data show CDR1 as DFQATT and CDR2 as SNEGSKA (reference sequence). The trim removed 3 bases at V and 7 bases at J, leaving 4 bases unmatched. CDR3 sequence reads: CSASLAGAYTQYF. In nucleotides, the CDR3 is TGCAGTGCTAGTCTAGCGGGGGCATATACGCAGTATTTT.

This rearrangement joins TRBV9 to TRBJ2-3; TRBD2 matches 8 bases. With V trimmed by 3 bases and J by 6 bases, 12 bases remained unmatched. There are 16 residues in the CDR3. CDR1 and CDR2 (germline): SGDLS, YYNGEE. CDR3 in amino acids: CASSALGGAGEDTQYF. The CDR3 coding sequence is TGTGCCAGCAGCGCACTGGGGGGAGCGGGGGAGGATACGCAGTATTTT.

Many counts were recorded for this clonotype. The chain combines TRBV2 with TRBJ2-4, with unresolved D. Looked up from germline, CDR1 is SNHLY and CDR2 is FYNNEI. This CDR3 spans 15 amino acids. V dropped 4 bases and J dropped 0 bases, with 10 bases sitting between them. This CDR3 reads CASSVPVLAKNIQYF. CDR3 bases: TGTGCCAGCAGTGTCCCAGTCCTAGCCAAAAACATTCAGTACTTC.

This clonotype was picked up many times. This chain connects TRBV12-3 or TRBV12-4 to TRBJ2-7; TRBD2 might be the D (5 bases). The V end was cut by 6 bases, the J end by 2 bases, with 11 bases between. CDR3 length: 13 amino acids. The CDR3 sequence is CASSGESTYEQYF. CDR3 bases: TGTGCCAGCAGCGGGGAATCAACCTACGAGCAGTACTTC.

The chain is built from TRBV6-5 and TRBJ1-6; perhaps TRBD1 as D (5 bases). CDR1 and CDR2 (germline): MNHEY, SVGAGI. Trimming cost V 6 bases and J 5 bases, with 14 bases left between them. The CDR3 consists of 15 residues. CDR3 loop: CASSKPGRNNSPLHF. The CDR3 DNA reads as TGTGCCAGCAGCAAACCGGGACGTAATAATTCACCCCTCCACTTT.

This clonotype was seen more than once but under ten times. The chain links TRBV3-1 to TRBJ1-4; D is uncertain. Trimming removed 9 bases from V and 13 bases from J, with 18 bases in between. The CDR3 has 12 residues. Germline loops: CDR1 LGHDT, CDR2 YNNKEL (reference sequence). CDR3 DNA sequence: TGTGCCAGTTCGGACGGAACCCTTAGACTGTTTTTT. Amino acids: CASSDGTLRLFF.

The chain combines TRBV20-1 with TRBJ2-3, with 10 bases matching TRBD2. The CDR3 totals 14 residues. CDR1 is DFQATT, CDR2 SNEGSKA, per germline (reference sequence). J lost 6 bases, V lost 0 bases, and 3 bases had no gene match. As DNA, the CDR3 is TGCAGTGCTAGAGATAGACTAGCGGGCGATACGCAGTATTTT. Translation: CSARDRLAGDTQYF.

The CDR3 DNA reads TGTGCCAGCAGTGCAGAAGGGAAAGGTGGCTACACCTTC. This codes for CASSAEGKGGYTF. The genes are TRBV6-1 and TRBJ1-2; D uncertain. The V and J ends lost 4 bases and 7 bases respectively, with 13 bases between them. This CDR3 is 13 amino acids long. The germline V gene has CDR1 MNHNS and CDR2 SASEGT.

The chain couples TRBV2 to TRBJ1-6; D not certain. Trimming took off 6 bases at V and 6 bases at J, with 24 bases between the two ends. This CDR3 is 18 amino acids long. The V gene's germline CDR1 is SNHLY and CDR2 FYNNEI. The CDR3 sequence is CASSLILLREGRNSPLHF. The CDR3 DNA sequence: TGTGCCAGCAGCTTAATCCTGTTGAGGGAAGGACGTAATTCACCCCTCCACTTT.

This chain connects TRBV29-1 to TRBJ1-3; D gene uncertain. Germline assignment: CDR1 SQVTM and CDR2 ANQGSEA. Trimming left V 3 bases short and J 4 bases short, with 7 bases between. This CDR3 region has 12 residues. CDR3 sequence reads: CSVDSGGNTIYF. The CDR3 DNA reads TGCAGCGTTGATTCCGGGGGAAACACCATATATTTT.

The chain couples TRBV10-3 to TRBJ2-7; 8 bases align to TRBD1. Germline V lookup: CDR1 ENHRY, CDR2 SYGVKD. The V and J ends lost 3 bases and 8 bases, in that order; junction bases with no gene match: 6. This CDR3 is 13 amino acids long. The DNA of the CDR3 is TGTGCCATCAGTGATTACGCAGGGGGCAAGCAGTACTTC. It translates to CAISDYAGGKQYF.

In its sample, this clonotype was seen a few times. This may stem from a read error, because a much larger clone lies one nucleotide away. This chain links TRBV5-1 with TRBJ1-3; D remains unclear. CDR3 length equals 13 residues. Germline V gives CDR1 SGHRS, CDR2 YFSETQ. CDR3 region: CASSLNVGDTIYF. The CDR3 DNA reads TGCGCCAGCAGCTTGAATGTTGGAGACACCATATATTTT. Drawing the rest from reference TRBV5-1 and TRBJ1-3, the complete variable domain is KAGVTQTPRYLIKTRGQQVTLSCSPISGHRSVSWYQQTPGQGLQFLFEYFSETQRNKGNFPGRFSGRQFSNSRSEMNVSTLELGDSALYLCASSLNVGDTIYFGEGSWLTVV.

This clonotype was seen repeatedly, ten times or more. The CDR3 nucleotides are TGTGCCAGCAGCGAAAAAGGATCCAATAGCAATCAGCCCCAGCATTTT. Its translation is CASSEKGSNSNQPQHF. The chain links TRBV7-9 to TRBJ1-5; D remains unclear. The length of the CDR3 is 16 residues. Trimming stripped 5 bases from V and 0 bases from J, with 14 bases between. Germline V CDR1 and CDR2: SEHNR, FQNEAQ (reference sequence). The full variable domain, with the rest looked up from reference TRBV7-9 and TRBJ1-5, is DTGVSQNPRHKITKRGQNVTFRCDPISEHNRLYWYRQTLGQGPEFLTYFQNEAQLEKSRLLSDRFSAERPKGSFSTLEIQRTEQGDSAMYLCASSEKGSNSNQPQHFGDGTRLSIL.

The rearrangement links TRBV7-6 to TRBJ2-3, with 7 bases aligning to TRBD2. CDR3 length: 14 residues. From germline, CDR1 is SGHVS and CDR2 FNYEAQ. J gave up 6 bases and V 5 bases, and 8 bases lay outside the gene matches. The CDR3 nucleotides are TGTGCCAGCAGCGCCTCTAGCGGATGGGATACGCAGTATTTT. As protein: CASSASSGWDTQYF.